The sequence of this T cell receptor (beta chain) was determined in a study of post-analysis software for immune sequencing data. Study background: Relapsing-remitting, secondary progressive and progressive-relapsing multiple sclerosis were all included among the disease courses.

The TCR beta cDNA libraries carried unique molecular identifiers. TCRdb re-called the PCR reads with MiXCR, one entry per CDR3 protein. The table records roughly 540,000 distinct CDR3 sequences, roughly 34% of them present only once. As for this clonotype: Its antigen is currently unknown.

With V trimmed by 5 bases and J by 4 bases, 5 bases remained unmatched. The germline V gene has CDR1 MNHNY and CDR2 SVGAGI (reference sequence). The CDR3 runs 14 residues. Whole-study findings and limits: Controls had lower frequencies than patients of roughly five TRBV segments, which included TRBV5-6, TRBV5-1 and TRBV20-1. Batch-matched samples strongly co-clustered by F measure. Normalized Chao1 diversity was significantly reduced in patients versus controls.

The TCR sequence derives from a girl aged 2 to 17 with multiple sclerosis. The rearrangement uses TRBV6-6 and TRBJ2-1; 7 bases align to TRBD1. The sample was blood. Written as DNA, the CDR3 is TGTGCCAGCAGTCGGACAGGCGATTACAATGAGCAGTTCTTC. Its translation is CASSRTGDYNEQFF.